A single sample gave rise to the 26 T cell receptor beta chains below, sequenced in a study of shared clonotypes between healthy human individuals. Data came from immunoSEQ multiplex PCR; TCRdb stores just in-frame clones and leaves some out. The table shows roughly 2,000,000 clones, with over 85% occurring only once. Naivety among CD8 cells was defined by CD45RO negativity and positive CCR7 selection, thereby excluding terminally differentiated effector memory CD45RA+ cells. The sequenced material came from naive CD8+ T cells from PBMCs. These receptors were taken from a man aged 18 to 30 in good health. Some clones in this sample may be carry-over from other donors' samples.

This rearrangement joins TRBV7-9 to TRBJ2-5; D is uncertain. TRBJ2-7 explains the end of the DNA better; the J call may be wrong. Germline V gives CDR1 SEHNR, CDR2 FQNEAQ (reference sequence). The length of the CDR3 is 15 residues. In DNA, the CDR3 is TGTGCCAGCACCTCCCTGAGGCTACCTACGTACGAGCAGTACTTC. As protein: CASTSLRLPTYEQYF.

The chain combines TRBV7-9 with TRBJ2-1, with D uncertain. This CDR3 contains 13 residues. V lost 5 bases and J 12 bases, leaving 17 bases between the germline ends. Germline V gene data show CDR1 as SEHNR and CDR2 as FQNEAQ (reference sequence). The CDR3 DNA reads as TGTGCCAGCAGCCAAAATCCGAGTAGTGGGCAGTTCTTC. Its protein product is CASSQNPSSGQFF. The entire variable domain, with the rest obtained from reference TRBV7-9 and TRBJ2-1, is as follows: DTGVSQNPRHKITKRGQNVTFRCDPISEHNRLYWYRQTLGQGPEFLTYFQNEAQLEKSRLLSDRFSAERPKGSFSTLEIQRTEQGDSAMYLCASSQNPSSGQFFGPGTRLTVL.

The rearrangement joins TRBV9 to TRBJ1-2, with 7 bases fitting TRBD1. Per the germline V gene, CDR1 is SGDLS and CDR2 is YYNGEE. The CDR3 contains 15 residues. V dropped 4 bases and J dropped 0; count of bases not matched to a gene: 6. The CDR3 nucleotides read TGTGCCAGCAGCTTAGGACAGGACCCTAACTATGGCTACACCTTC. Protein sequence: CASSLGQDPNYGYTF.

Concerning this clone: Other DNA sequences in the sample encode the same CDR3. V is TRBV5-6 and J is TRBJ1-1, with D uncertain. Germline loops: CDR1 SGHDT, CDR2 YYEEEE. V was pared by 0 bases and J by 1 base, with 4 bases between. CDR3 length: 13 residues. The chain's CDR3 is CASSLDRNTEAFF. In DNA, the CDR3 is TGTGCCAGCAGCTTGGACAGGAACACTGAAGCTTTCTTT.

The chain is built from TRBV5-1 and TRBJ1-3, with TRBD1 as a possible D gene (5 bases). The CDR3 length is 18 residues. V shed 5 bases and J shed 0 bases, with 21 bases lying between them. In germline, CDR1 is SGHRS, CDR2 YFSETQ. The CDR3 loop reads CASRRNDGTAGSGNTIYF. CDR3 bases: TGCGCCAGCAGGCGAAATGACGGGACGGCAGGCTCTGGAAACACCATATATTTT.

The chain combines TRBV28 with TRBJ1-5; the match to TRBD1 covers 10 bases. CDR3 size: 15 residues. Looked up from germline, CDR1 is MDHEN and CDR2 is SYDVKM. V lost 5 bases, J lost 6 bases, and 7 bases stayed unmatched. The CDR3 spells CASSPGTGVGQPQHF. CDR3 nucleotide sequence: TGTGCCAGCAGTCCCGGGACAGGGGTCGGTCAGCCCCAGCATTTT.

The V call is TRBV19, the J call TRBJ1-2; D unclear. Trimming stripped 8 bases from V and 4 bases from J, with 14 bases between. The CDR3 consists of 13 residues. Germline V gene data show CDR1 as LNHDA and CDR2 as SQIVND (reference sequence). For the CDR3, the DNA is TGTGCCAGTCGCGAACGGGGTTTCTATGGCTACACCTTC. Translated, it gives CASRERGFYGYTF.

The V call is TRBV5-6, the J call TRBJ2-7, with a weak D call TRBD1 (5 bases). The CDR3 contains 13 residues. Germline V gene lookup returns CDR1 SGHDT and CDR2 YYEEEE. Trimming pared 1 base from V and 4 bases from J, leaving 9 bases between. This CDR3 reads CASSLKGSYEQYF. The DNA for the CDR3 is TGTGCCAGCAGCTTGAAGGGGTCGTACGAGCAGTACTTC. Combining the CDR3 with reference TRBV5-6 and TRBJ2-7 gives the whole variable domain DAGVTQSPTHLIKTRGQQVTLRCSPKSGHDTVSWYQQALGQGPQFIFQYYEEEERQRGNFPDRFSGHQFPNYSSELNVNALLLGDSALYLCASSLKGSYEQYFGPGTRLTVT.

Concerning this clone: The sample contains more than one DNA sequence encoding this CDR3. V and J are TRBV7-9 and TRBJ2-7; D is possibly TRBD2 (5 bases). The V end was cut by 3 bases, the J end by 6 bases, with 9 bases between. The CDR3 is made up of 12 amino acids. Germline V gene sequence: CDR1 SEHNR, CDR2 FQNEAQ (reference sequence). The CDR3 coding sequence is TGTGCCAGCAGCTTCGGAGGATCCGAGCAGTACTTC. Its translation: CASSFGGSEQYF. The full variable domain, completed using reference TRBV7-9 and TRBJ2-7, is DTGVSQNPRHKITKRGQNVTFRCDPISEHNRLYWYRQTLGQGPEFLTYFQNEAQLEKSRLLSDRFSAERPKGSFSTLEIQRTEQGDSAMYLCASSFGGSEQYFGPGTRLTVT.

The J gene is TRBJ2-5, the V gene TRBV5-1; 10 bases match TRBD1. The J call is in doubt because the DNA end fits TRBJ2-7 better. Germline V gene data show CDR1 as SGHRS and CDR2 as YFSETQ. The CDR3 has 14 amino acids. CDR3: CASSFGTGAYEQYF. DNA for the CDR3: TGCGCCAGCAGCTTCGGGACAGGGGCCTACGAGCAGTACTTC.

CDR3 residues: CASSIGLNMNTEAFF. Here the CDR3 DNA reads TGTGCCAGTAGTATAGGGCTAAATATGAACACTGAAGCTTTCTTT. The chain joins TRBV19 to TRBJ1-1; the D is unclear. Trimming took off 1 base at V and 0 bases at J, with 9 bases between the two ends. CDR3 size: 15 residues. Looked up from germline, CDR1 is LNHDA and CDR2 is SQIVND (reference sequence).

The V and J genes are TRBV28 and TRBJ2-7; 8 bases are a match to TRBD1. J was trimmed by 1 base and V by 6 bases; bases with no gene match: 8. The CDR3 is made up of 15 amino acids. Per the germline V gene, CDR1 is MDHEN and CDR2 is SYDVKM. The CDR3 DNA reads TGTGCCAGCAGAGACACAGGGGGTGGTTCCTACGAGCAGTACTTC. As protein: CASRDTGGGSYEQYF. Variable domain in full (rest from reference TRBV28 and TRBJ2-7): DVKVTQSSRYLVKRTGEKVFLECVQDMDHENMFWYRQDPGLGLRLIYFSYDVKMKEKGDIPEGYSVSREKKERFSLILESASTNQTSMYLCASRDTGGGSYEQYFGPGTRLTVT.

The chain employs TRBV25-1 and TRBJ2-2; D not certain. Germline lookup yields CDR1 MGHDK and CDR2 SYGVNS. This CDR3 has 16 residues. Between the trimmed V and J ends, which lost 5 bases and 4 bases, there was a span of 17 bases. The CDR3 sequence: CASSPIRVTGTGELFF. CDR3 DNA: TGTGCCAGCAGTCCAATCCGGGTGACCGGCACCGGGGAGCTGTTTTTT.

The chain's CDR3 is CAANGDREAKNIQYF. CDR3 DNA: TGTGCCGCCAACGGGGACAGGGAGGCCAAAAACATTCAGTACTTC. The chain carries TRBV2 and TRBJ2-4; 9 bases map to TRBD1. From germline, CDR1 is SNHLY and CDR2 FYNNEI. The V and J ends lost 11 bases and 1 base, in that order; junction bases with no gene match: 9. There are 15 residues in the CDR3. The full variable domain, rest sourced from reference TRBV2 and TRBJ2-4, is EPEVTQTPSHQVTQMGQEVILRCVPISNHLYFYWYRQILGQKVEFLVSFYNNEISEKSEIFDDQFSVERPDGSNFTLKIRSTKLEDSAMYFCAANGDREAKNIQYFGAGTRLSVL.

Only one count was recorded for this clone. The V and J genes are TRBV28 and TRBJ2-1, with 9 bases lining up with TRBD2. The CDR3 contains 18 residues. V was pared by 3 bases and J by 11 bases, with 20 bases of the junction left unmatched. The germline V gene encodes CDR1 MDHEN and CDR2 SYDVKM. CDR3 nucleotide sequence: TGTGCCAGCAGTTTCCCGAACTGGGGCGGGAGGGATCGGGGCAAGCAGTTCTTC. It is translated as CASSFPNWGGRDRGKQFF.

The CDR3 reads CASSPLGTSGGRQQFF. The CDR3 nucleotides read TGTGCCAGCAGTCCGCTCGGGACTAGCGGAGGCAGGCAGCAGTTCTTC. The gene calls are TRBV28 and TRBJ2-1; 11 bases match TRBD2. The ends lost 5 bases at V and 11 bases at J; junction bases unmatched: 14. CDR1 and CDR2 from the germline V gene are MDHEN and SYDVKM. CDR3 size: 16 residues. The full variable domain, in which reference TRBV28 and TRBJ2-1 provide the parts outside the CDR3, is DVKVTQSSRYLVKRTGEKVFLECVQDMDHENMFWYRQDPGLGLRLIYFSYDVKMKEKGDIPEGYSVSREKKERFSLILESASTNQTSMYLCASSPLGTSGGRQQFFGPGTRLTVL.

J is TRBJ2-2 and V is TRBV7-9, with D possibly matching TRBD2 (6 bases). The CDR3 is 17 amino acids. Germline CDR1 reads SEHNR; CDR2 reads FQNEAQ (reference sequence). V lost 1 base to trimming and J lost 5 bases, with 17 bases between them. The DNA of the CDR3 is TGTGCCAGCAGCTTAGGAGGGACTGCTCCAAGGACCGGGGAGCTGTTTTTT. This translates into CASSLGGTAPRTGELFF.

A word on this clone: The same CDR3 is also encoded by other DNA sequences in this sample. The gene calls are TRBV7-9 and TRBJ2-3, with D perhaps matching TRBD2 (5 bases). V was shortened by 6 bases and J by 5 bases, with 6 bases between the two germline ends. The CDR3 contains 11 residues. Looked up from germline, CDR1 is SEHNR and CDR2 is FQNEAQ (reference sequence). This CDR3 is CASRGEDTQYF. For the CDR3, the DNA is TGTGCCAGCAGGGGAGAAGATACGCAGTATTTT.

The chain joins TRBV9 to TRBJ2-7, with a possible D match to TRBD2 (7 bases). The germline gives CDR1 SGDLS, CDR2 YYNGEE. Deletions cut 4 bases from V and 6 bases from J, with 17 bases between. The CDR3 has 14 residues. The CDR3 DNA sequence: TGTGCCAGCAGCTTCGGAGGGGGAGGGGCCGAGCAGTACTTC. Amino acids: CASSFGGGGAEQYF. The whole variable domain, filled in from reference TRBV9 and TRBJ2-7, reads DSGVTQTPKHLITATGQRVTLRCSPRSGDLSVYWYQQSLDQGLQFLIQYYNGEERAKGNILERFSAQQFPDLHSELNLSSLELGDSALYFCASSFGGGGAEQYFGPGTRLTVT.

The V gene is TRBV29-1, the J gene TRBJ1-2; tentatively, D is TRBD1 (5 bases). This CDR3 has 12 amino acids. In germline, CDR1 is SQVTM, CDR2 ANQGSEA. Trimming took 7 bases from V and 8 from J, leaving 17 bases between them. The CDR3 nucleotides read TGCAGCGGTGACACCCCAGGGATCGGCTACACCTTC. Protein product: CSGDTPGIGYTF.

This chain connects TRBV27 to TRBJ2-5; 11 bases agree with TRBD1. CDR1 and CDR2 (germline): MNHEY, SMNVEV (reference sequence). The V and J ends lost 5 bases and 5 bases, in that order; junction bases with no gene match: 10. This CDR3 contains 16 residues. The CDR3 region is CASSARTGGLEETQYF. The CDR3 DNA is TGTGCCAGCAGTGCCAGGACAGGGGGCTTGGAGGAGACCCAGTACTTC.

This clone has a handful of counts. The rearrangement uses TRBV27 and TRBJ1-5; tentatively, D is TRBD1 (5 bases). Germline-derived CDR1 and CDR2 are MNHEY and SMNVEV (reference sequence). This CDR3 region has 14 residues. The V end was cut by 0 bases, the J end by 5 bases, with 8 bases between. As DNA, the CDR3 is TGTGCCAGCAGTTTATCAGGGACCCATCAGCCCCAGCATTTT. Residues: CASSLSGTHQPQHF.

In DNA form, the CDR3 reads TGTGCCAGCAGCTTAGGAGGGACCAACTACAATGAGCAGTTCTTC. Amino acid sequence: CASSLGGTNYNEQFF. The J gene is TRBJ2-1, the V gene TRBV7-8; D assignment may be TRBD1 or TRBD2 (5 bases each). V was pared by 1 base and J by 3 bases, with 10 bases between. The CDR3 covers 15 residues. Germline loops: CDR1 SGHVS, CDR2 FQNEAQ.

The J gene is TRBJ2-3, the V gene TRBV9; D is perhaps TRBD2 (6 bases). The length of the CDR3 is 16 residues. Germline CDR1 and CDR2: SGDLS and YYNGEE. Trimming stripped 0 bases from V and 4 bases from J, with 15 bases between. Written as DNA, the CDR3 is TGTGCCAGCAGCGTAGCGGCAGGGCCGGGGGCAGATACGCAGTATTTT. It codes for CASSVAAGPGADTQYF.

The chain couples TRBV11-2 to TRBJ2-6; D remains ambiguous. Germline lookup yields CDR1 SGHAT and CDR2 FQNNGV. CDR3 length equals 19 residues. Trimming left V 0 bases short and J 0 bases short, with 15 bases between. CDR3 in DNA: TGTGCCAGCAGCTTAGATCGCGGAGTATTGAGCTCTGGGGCCAACGTCCTGACTTTC. Translated, it gives CASSLDRGVLSSGANVLTF.

The genes are TRBV5-6 and TRBJ1-1, with a weak D call TRBD1 (5 bases). CDR1 is SGHDT and CDR2 is YYEEEE in the germline V gene. The CDR3 is 11 amino acids. The ends were cut back, 4 bases at V and 6 bases at J, with 7 bases in the middle. The CDR3 nucleotides read TGTGCCAGCAGCCAGGGACCTGAAGCTTTCTTT. Amino acids: CASSQGPEAFF.